Listed here are 22 T cell receptor beta chains from one sample, sequenced in a study of Graves' ophthalmopathy and Graves' hyperthyroidism. RNA transcripts provided the template for amplifying TCR beta CDR3 regions. The first round was an RT-PCR with HTBI primers, and the second round was a multiplex PCR. MiXCR was run by TCRdb on the multiplex PCR reads, yielding one entry per CDR3 protein. This table has about 410,000 distinct CDR3 sequences, 18% appearing once. Sequencing used peripheral blood. These receptors originate from a woman aged 18-29 years with Graves' ophthalmopathy.

This clonotype was detected ten times or more. This rearrangement joins TRBV7-2 to TRBJ2-5; a possible D gene is TRBD2 (6 bases). Germline V CDR1 and CDR2: SGHTA, FQGNSA. The germline V and J ends were trimmed by 1 base and 5 bases, with 17 bases remaining between them. This CDR3 has 16 residues. CDR3 nucleotides: TGTGCCAGCAGCTTAGTGCGGGGTGGAGGGCAGGAGACCCAGTACTTC. Translation gives CASSLVRGGGQETQYF.

This clonotype was counted many times. The chain is built from TRBV20-1 and TRBJ1-6; D remains ambiguous. The CDR3 consists of 17 residues. Germline CDR1 reads DFQATT; CDR2 reads SNEGSKA (reference sequence). The V end lost 2 bases, the J end lost 2 bases, and 16 bases lay between the germline ends. The CDR3 DNA follows: TGCAGTGCTAGATCGCGTTTTGGGGTCGCCTATAATTCACCCCTCCACTTT. It codes for CSARSRFGVAYNSPLHF.

This clonotype appeared many times. The chain joins TRBV7-9 to TRBJ2-5; D is unclear. CDR1 and CDR2 (germline): SEHNR, FQNEAQ (reference sequence). V lost 7 bases, J lost 2 bases, and 17 bases lay in between. The CDR3 totals 15 residues. The CDR3 DNA is TGTGCCAGCACCTCCCAGGAAGGCCCGCAAGAGACCCAGTACTTC. It specifies CASTSQEGPQETQYF.

This clonotype turned up a few times. CDR3 residues: CASSGQGGNIQYF. CDR3 nucleotides: TGTGCCAGCAGCGGACAGGGGGGAAACATTCAGTACTTC. The rearrangement uses TRBV13 and TRBJ2-4; TRBD1 aligns across 10 bases. Trimming took 5 bases from V and 6 from J; bases not matched to a gene: 1. Germline values: CDR1 PRHDT, CDR2 FYEKMQ (reference sequence). The CDR3 extends over 13 amino acids.

This clonotype was observed many times. This chain links TRBV11-2 with TRBJ2-1; a possible D gene is TRBD2 (5 bases). The CDR3 has 12 residues. V was trimmed by 8 bases and J by 6 bases, leaving 11 bases between them. From germline, CDR1 is SGHAT and CDR2 FQNNGV. The CDR3 loop reads CASESLANEQFF. CDR3 sequence (DNA): TGTGCCAGCGAGTCCCTAGCCAATGAGCAGTTCTTC.

This clonotype was counted at least ten times. This chain connects TRBV20-1 to TRBJ1-2, with unresolved D. This CDR3 spans 12 amino acids. Germline values: CDR1 DFQATT, CDR2 SNEGSKA (reference sequence). The CDR3 region is CKIGKGFYGYTF. In nucleotides, the CDR3 is TGCAAAATTGGAAAGGGCTTCTATGGCTACACCTTC.

Many counts were recorded for this clonotype. This rearrangement joins TRBV6-5 to TRBJ1-2, with 9 bases fitting TRBD1. In germline, CDR1 is MNHEY, CDR2 SVGAGI. There are 12 residues in the CDR3. The junction had 7 bases not matched to a gene; V was cut back by 5 bases and J by 12 bases. CDR3 in amino acids: CASSRQGDYHTF. CDR3 nucleotides: TGTGCCAGCAGTAGACAGGGGGATTATCACACCTTC.

V is TRBV6-1 and J is TRBJ1-5, with D possibly TRBD1 on 6 matching bases. Germline values: CDR1 MNHNS, CDR2 SASEGT. The CDR3 runs to 15 residues. Trimming took off 7 bases at V and 1 base at J, with 14 bases between the two ends. CDR3 loop: CASISGVWSNQPQHF. In nucleotides, the CDR3 is TGTGCCAGCATATCAGGGGTCTGGAGCAATCAGCCCCAGCATTTT.

The gene calls are TRBV28 and TRBJ2-5, with TRBD1 as a possible D gene (6 bases). Germline V gene sequence: CDR1 MDHEN, CDR2 SYDVKM. This CDR3 comprises 16 residues. V gave up 8 bases and J gave up 1 base, with 20 bases separating them. The CDR3: CASSLRPGDPQETQYF. The DNA for the CDR3 is TGTGCCAGCTCGCTCCGGCCAGGGGATCCCCAAGAGACCCAGTACTTC. The whole variable domain, remainder taken from reference TRBV28 and TRBJ2-5, is DVKVTQSSRYLVKRTGEKVFLECVQDMDHENMFWYRQDPGLGLRLIYFSYDVKMKEKGDIPEGYSVSREKKERFSLILESASTNQTSMYLCASSLRPGDPQETQYFGPGTRLLVL.

This clonotype appeared many times. This chain connects TRBV6-5 to TRBJ2-2; D is uncertain. Trimming took 0 bases from V and 7 from J, leaving 9 bases between them. This CDR3 is built from 14 residues. Germline lookup yields CDR1 MNHEY and CDR2 SVGAGI. CDR3 nucleotides: TGTGCCAGCAGTTACTCGTCCTGGGGCGGGGAGCTGTTTTTT. Amino acid sequence: CASSYSSWGGELFF.

This clonotype was seen ten or more times. The chain uses TRBV10-3 and TRBJ1-3, with TRBD1 identical over 9 bases. Germline CDR1 reads ENHRY; CDR2 reads SYGVKD. J gave up 2 bases and V 10 bases, and 6 bases lay outside the gene matches. The CDR3 runs 14 residues. In DNA form, the CDR3 reads TGTGCCAGCATACAGGGGGCGCCTGGAAACACCATATATTTT. It specifies CASIQGAPGNTIYF.

This clonotype was detected ten times or more. The V gene is TRBV20-1, the J gene TRBJ2-5; D is unclear. V was cut by 3 bases and J by 5 bases, with 7 bases left in between. The CDR3 is 11 residues long. CDR1 DFQATT and CDR2 SNEGSKA come from the germline V gene (reference sequence). CDR3 coding DNA: TGCAGTGCTAGCTCGTGGGAGACCCAGTACTTC. This gives the protein CSASSWETQYF.

The chain links TRBV6-5 to TRBJ2-7, with unresolved D. Trimming stripped 5 bases from V and 6 bases from J, with 11 bases between. Germline loops: CDR1 MNHEY, CDR2 SVGAGI. CDR3 length equals 12 residues. The CDR3 protein is CASSVLRIEQYF. CDR3 DNA sequence: TGTGCCAGCAGTGTACTTCGGATCGAGCAGTACTTC.

Many counts were recorded for this clonotype. This chain links TRBV5-1 with TRBJ2-7, with TRBD1 matching 8 bases. V trimming: 4 bases; J trimming: 5 bases; junction bases outside the gene matches: 8. CDR1 is SGHRS, CDR2 YFSETQ, per germline. The CDR3 spans 14 residues. The CDR3 protein is CASSKDRVVDEQYF. CDR3 sequence (DNA): TGCGCCAGCAGCAAGGACAGGGTTGTTGACGAGCAGTACTTC.

This clonotype was counted at least ten times. V usage is TRBV28 and J usage is TRBJ2-5; 10 nucleotides match TRBD2. In germline, CDR1 is MDHEN, CDR2 SYDVKM. The CDR3 has 13 amino acids. With 10 bases clipped from V and 4 bases from J, the junction kept 6 bases outside the gene matches. The CDR3 sequence is CANSAGGTETQYF. For the CDR3, the DNA is TGTGCCAACTCAGCGGGAGGGACAGAGACCCAGTACTTC. Supplemented by reference TRBV28 and TRBJ2-5, the full variable domain reads DVKVTQSSRYLVKRTGEKVFLECVQDMDHENMFWYRQDPGLGLRLIYFSYDVKMKEKGDIPEGYSVSREKKERFSLILESASTNQTSMYLCANSAGGTETQYFGPGTRLLVL.

This clonotype was seen many times. The chain links TRBV6-2 or TRBV6-3 to TRBJ2-7; 9 nucleotides align to TRBD1. Germline V gene sequence: CDR1 MNHEY, CDR2 SVGEGT. V was clipped by 5 bases and J by 5 bases; unmatched bases: 7. CDR3 size: 14 residues. The CDR3 region has the DNA TGTGCCAGCAGTGGCCGGGACAGGGTAAACGAGCAGTACTTC. Amino acids: CASSGRDRVNEQYF.

This clonotype appeared many times. The V call is TRBV6-1, the J call TRBJ2-7; 8 bases map to TRBD2. The CDR3 sequence is 12 residues long. The J segment lost 5 bases and the V segment lost 6 bases, leaving 3 bases of the junction unmatched. Per germline, CDR1 MNHNS and CDR2 SASEGT. The CDR3: CASSGTRHEQYF. CDR3 in DNA: TGTGCCAGCAGCGGGACTAGGCACGAGCAGTACTTC.

There are many counts of this clonotype. The chain couples TRBV5-5 to TRBJ1-1; D gene unclear. Germline lookup yields CDR1 SGHKS and CDR2 YYEKEE (reference sequence). The ends were cut back, 5 bases at V and 7 bases at J, with 12 bases in the middle. CDR3 length: 12 residues. The DNA for the CDR3 is TGTGCCAGCAGTCAAGCGGGCGGTGAAGCTTTCTTT. It is translated as CASSQAGGEAFF.

The sample holds many counts of this clonotype. The chain is built from TRBV7-9 and TRBJ1-6; no definite D call. Germline V gene data show CDR1 as SEHNR and CDR2 as FQNEAQ (reference sequence). Trimming removed 4 bases at V and 4 bases at J, with 14 bases between. This CDR3 has 16 residues. The CDR3: CASSSSWTLYNSPLHF. The DNA of the CDR3 is TGTGCCAGCAGCTCGAGTTGGACCCTTTATAATTCACCCCTCCACTTT.

This clonotype has at least ten counts. The chain is built from TRBV6-5 and TRBJ1-2, with 7 bases that match TRBD1. Per the germline V gene, CDR1 is MNHEY and CDR2 is SVGAGI. This CDR3 is 15 amino acids long. Trimming took 0 bases from V and 11 from J; bases not matched to a gene: 12. The CDR3: CASSYSSPGQRRYTF. CDR3 nucleotide sequence: TGTGCCAGCAGTTACTCGTCCCCGGGACAGAGGAGGTACACCTTC.

This clonotype came up many times. The chain uses TRBV5-5 and TRBJ2-5; no reliable D call. The CDR3 runs 17 residues. Germline V gene sequence: CDR1 SGHKS, CDR2 YYEKEE (reference sequence). V lost 0 bases and J lost 2, with 17 bases in between. For the CDR3, the DNA is TGTGCCAGCAGCTTGGGGTCTCGCCGGGCCCCACAAGAGACCCAGTACTTC. Translating gives CASSLGSRRAPQETQYF.

This clonotype was detected ten times or more. The chain uses TRBV12-3 or TRBV12-4 and TRBJ2-2, with D uncertain. V lost 5 bases to trimming and J lost 4 bases, with 17 bases between them. This CDR3 region has 16 residues. CDR3 DNA: TGTGCCAGCAGTGCCACCTGGATTCAGAGCACCGGGGAGCTGTTTTTT. This gives the protein CASSATWIQSTGELFF.